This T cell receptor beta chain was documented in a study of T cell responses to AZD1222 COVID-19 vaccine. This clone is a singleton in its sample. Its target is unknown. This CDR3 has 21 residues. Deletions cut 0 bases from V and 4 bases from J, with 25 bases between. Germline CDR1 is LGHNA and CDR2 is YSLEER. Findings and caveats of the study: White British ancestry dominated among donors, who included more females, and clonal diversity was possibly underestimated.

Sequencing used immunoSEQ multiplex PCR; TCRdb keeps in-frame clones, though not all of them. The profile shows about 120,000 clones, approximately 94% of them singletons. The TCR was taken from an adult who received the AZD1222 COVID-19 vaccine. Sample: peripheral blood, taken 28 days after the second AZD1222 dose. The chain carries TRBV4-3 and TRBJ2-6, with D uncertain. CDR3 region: CASSQDPKRKVLSPGANVLTF. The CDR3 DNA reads TGCGCCAGCAGCCAAGATCCGAAGCGTAAGGTCCTCTCCCCCGGGGCCAACGTCCTGACTTTC.